This T cell receptor (beta chain) was sequenced in a study of CD8 T cells in ankylosing spondylitis. TCRdb used MiXCR to reprocess the 5' RACE reads, holding one entry per CDR3 protein. Of almost 400,000 distinct CDR3 sequences listed, more than 20% are singletons. The table lists this clonotype with a few counts. Its antigen is unknown. Findings and limits, study-wide: Disease-associated clones were CD8+ and fairly uncommon in peripheral blood. Ankylosing spondylitis blood appeared to carry a characteristic TCR beta motif of under ten highly homologous variants.

The sample was blood, either unsorted or a sorted T cell fraction (not recorded which). The sequence came from a male donor with ankylosing spondylitis.

The CDR3, as DNA: TGTGCCAGCAGTTTAGCGGACAGGGGGTTCGGTCAGCCCCAGCATTTT. Residues: CASSLADRGFGQPQHF. The chain combines TRBV12-3 or TRBV12-4 with TRBJ1-5; 10 bases are a match to TRBD1. V lost 0 bases to trimming and J lost 6 bases; unmatched junction nucleotides: 5. The CDR3 loop spans 16 amino acids.